This T cell receptor (beta chain) was sequenced during a study of cytomegalovirus exposure and HLA in healthy donors. The study, taken as a whole, reports: The investigators catalogued 180 or so TCR beta chains as cytomegalovirus-associated. According to a subsequent analysis, TCR clusters identified in the first cohort showed a tendency to co-occur across the 100 to 150 validation repertoires. A classifier reportedly called cytomegalovirus status with high sensitivity and specificity. Usually a TCR sequence was rare, but some public TCRs were found in many donors.

A word on this clone: What it binds is not known.

Assay used: immunoSEQ multiplex PCR; TCRdb lists only in-frame clones, some missing. The data hold some 130,000 clones, with approximately 80% observed a single time. The CDR3 consists of 14 residues. The germline gives CDR1 MGHDK, CDR2 SYGVNS. Trimming cost V 3 bases and J 3 bases, with 9 bases left between them. The TCR sequence derives from a man aged 25-45 years in good health and CMV-seropositive. Sequencing input: PBMCs. The genes are TRBV25-1 and TRBJ2-1; a possible D gene is TRBD1 (6 bases). CDR3 sequence reads: CASSDLGGYNEQFF. The CDR3 DNA sequence: TGTGCCAGCAGTGACCTAGGGGGCTACAATGAGCAGTTCTTC.